This T cell receptor beta chain was observed in a study of blood T cell repertoires in COVID-19. Germline assignment: CDR1 SGHKS and CDR2 YYEKEE (reference sequence). Trimming pared 0 bases from V and 9 bases from J, leaving 13 bases between. The CDR3 runs to 15 residues. Produced via immunoSEQ multiplex PCR; TCRdb's table is partial and in-frame only. The sample has 55,000 to 85,000 clones, 86% seen once. The sequence derives from a human donor in a cohort sampled during active COVID-19. Sequenced sample: peripheral blood. The chain employs TRBV5-5 and TRBJ1-6, with D possibly TRBD1 on 6 matching bases. The CDR3 loop reads CASSLGSGGVSPLHF. The CDR3 DNA is TGTGCCAGCAGCTTGGGGTCGGGGGGCGTTTCACCCCTCCACTTT.